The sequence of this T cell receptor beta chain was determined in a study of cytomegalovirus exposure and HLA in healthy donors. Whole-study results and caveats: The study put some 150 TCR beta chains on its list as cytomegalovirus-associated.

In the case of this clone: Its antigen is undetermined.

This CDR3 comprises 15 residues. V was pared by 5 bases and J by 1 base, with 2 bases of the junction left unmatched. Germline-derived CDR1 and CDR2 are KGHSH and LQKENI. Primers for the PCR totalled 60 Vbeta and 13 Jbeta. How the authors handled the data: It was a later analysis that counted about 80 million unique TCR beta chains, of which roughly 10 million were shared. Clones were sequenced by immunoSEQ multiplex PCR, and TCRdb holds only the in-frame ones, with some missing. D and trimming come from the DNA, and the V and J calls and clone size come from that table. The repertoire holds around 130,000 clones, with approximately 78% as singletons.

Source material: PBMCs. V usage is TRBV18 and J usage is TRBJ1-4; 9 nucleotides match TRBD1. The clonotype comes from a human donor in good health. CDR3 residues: CASSLDRGTNEKLFF. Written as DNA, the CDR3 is TGTGCCAGCTCATTGGACAGGGGAACTAATGAAAAACTGTTTTTT.